These T cell receptor beta chains were read from a single sample in a study of cytomegalovirus exposure and HLA in healthy donors. Assay: immunoSEQ multiplex PCR; the TCRdb copy retains only in-frame clones and omits some. The sample has approximately 110,000 clones; 65% to 85% are singletons. Sequencing was performed on PBMCs. The source is a man between 45 and 60 years old in good health and CMV-seronegative. Each CDR3 is given with its conserved first and last residue. D genes are given only for firm matches. Rows give clone size only sometimes, using once, few, many, or a class for an expanded clone.

>-|TRBV28|-|TRBJ2-3
CASREAHTDTQYF
TGTGCCAGCAGAGAGGCACACACAGATACGCAGTATTTT
>TRBD1|TRBV27|few|TRBJ2-7
CASSLTRGSSYEQYF
TGTGCCAGCAGTTTAACCAGGGGGTCCTCCTACGAGCAGTACTTC
>TRBD1|TRBV5-4|-|TRBJ1-2
CASSLQGTGKSGYTF
TGTGCCAGCAGCTTGCAAGGGACAGGGAAAAGTGGCTACACCTTC
>-|TRBV11-1|-|TRBJ2-1
CASSSALAAHNEQFF
TGTGCCAGCAGCTCCGCACTAGCAGCTCACAATGAGCAGTTCTTC
>-|TRBV6-1|-|TRBJ2-5
CASTPSRREQYF
TGTGCCAGCACCCCCTCACGGAGGGAGCAGTACTTC
>TRBD1|TRBV5-8|-|TRBJ1-1
CASSPRQGRNTEAFF
TGTGCCAGCAGCCCACGACAGGGGCGAAACACTGAAGCTTTCTTT
>-|TRBV19|-|TRBJ1-1
CASSNKGGYTEAFF
TGTGCCAGTAGTAACAAGGGGGGGTACACTGAAGCTTTCTTT
>TRBD2|TRBV29-1|-|TRBJ2-7
CSVEGVAGDLYEQYF
TGCAGCGTCGAGGGGGTAGCGGGGGACCTCTACGAGCAGTACTTC
>TRBD1|TRBV7-9|once|TRBJ2-3
CASSLGTGESTDTQYF
TGTGCCAGCAGCTTAGGGACAGGCGAGAGCACAGATACGCAGTATTTT
>-|TRBV6-1|-|TRBJ2-1
CASSEVGPLGGEQFF
TGTGCCAGCAGTGAAGTCGGTCCGCTTGGAGGTGAGCAGTTCTTC